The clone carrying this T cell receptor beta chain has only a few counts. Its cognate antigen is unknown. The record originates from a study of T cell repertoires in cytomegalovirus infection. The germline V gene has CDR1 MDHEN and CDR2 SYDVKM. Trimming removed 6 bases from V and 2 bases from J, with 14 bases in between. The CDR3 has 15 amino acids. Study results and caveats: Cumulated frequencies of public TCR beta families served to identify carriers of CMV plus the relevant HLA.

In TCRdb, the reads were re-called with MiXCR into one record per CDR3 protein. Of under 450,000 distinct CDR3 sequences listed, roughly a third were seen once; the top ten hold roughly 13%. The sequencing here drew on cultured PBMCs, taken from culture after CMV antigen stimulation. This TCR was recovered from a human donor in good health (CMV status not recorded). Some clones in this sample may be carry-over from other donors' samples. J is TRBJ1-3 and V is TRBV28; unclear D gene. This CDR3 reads CASSRHGVAGNTIYF. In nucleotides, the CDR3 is TGTGCCAGCAGCCGCCATGGGGTGGCTGGAAACACCATATATTTT.